The rows below give T cell receptor beta chains drawn from one sample of a study of CD8 T cells in Susac syndrome. TCRdb reanalysed the immunoSEQ multiplex PCR reads using MiXCR and keeps one entry per CDR3 protein. The repertoire holds some 180,000 distinct CDR3 sequences, 90% to 95% seen once, with approximately 0.099% in the top ten. Material for sequencing was CD4+ T cells from PBMCs. These receptor sequences come from a human donor with Susac syndrome. CDR3s include the opening cysteine and the closing phenylalanine or tryptophan. The D gene is left open where the match is weak. Some rows have no size entry. The others give once, few or many, or a class for an expanded clone.

D gene	V gene	clone size	J gene	CDR3 DNA	CDR3 protein
TRBD1	TRBV4-2	.	TRBJ2-5	TGTGCCAGCAGCCAAAGGGGGCTACAAGAGACCCAGTACTTC	CASSQRGLQETQYF
.	TRBV30	.	TRBJ2-7	TGTGCCTGGGGGACTGGCCTAGACGAGCAGTACTTC	CAWGTGLDEQYF
.	TRBV14	.	TRBJ2-1	TGTGCCAGCAGCCCGGACTTCATTAAGGGGCTCGTCTCCTACAATGAGCAGTTCTTC	CASSPDFIKGLVSYNEQFF
TRBD2	TRBV10-3	.	TRBJ2-2	TGTGCCATCAACCCCACAGAAGCGGGGGGCTCCGGGGAGCTGTTTTTT	CAINPTEAGGSGELFF
.	TRBV12-3/TRBV12-4	.	TRBJ2-4	TGTGCCAGCAGTTTCGGACAAACCATTCAGTACTTC	CASSFGQTIQYF
TRBD1	TRBV19	.	TRBJ1-1	TGTGCCAGTAGTGCACAGGGGGCTGGGTTCGAAGCTTTCTTT	CASSAQGAGFEAFF
.	TRBV2	.	TRBJ2-2	TGTGCCAGCATGGGCTCGCCGGGGGAGCTGTTTTTT	CASMGSPGELFF
TRBD2	TRBV20-1	once	TRBJ2-1	TGCAGTGCCCCAGGACTAGCGGGACCATACAATGAGCAGTTCTTC	CSAPGLAGPYNEQFF
.	TRBV3-1	.	TRBJ2-5	TGTGCCAGCAGCCAAATCCGAGAGACCCAGTACTTC	CASSQIRETQYF
TRBD1	TRBV10-2	.	TRBJ1-5	TGCGCCAGCAGTGAAGGGACAGGGGGCTTCGGACAGCCCCAGCATTTT	CASSEGTGGFGQPQHF
TRBD1	TRBV3-1	.	TRBJ2-5	TGTGCCAGCAGCCAAGCACCGGGACAGGGAGAGACCCAGTACTTC	CASSQAPGQGETQYF
.	TRBV7-9	.	TRBJ2-1	TGTGCCAGCAGCTTATCCCGCCGCGGCAGAGAGTACAATGAGCAGTTCTTC	CASSLSRRGREYNEQFF
TRBD2	TRBV20-1	.	TRBJ2-7	TGCAGTGCTGAAGCTAGCGGGAGGAGGTACGAGCAGTACTTC	CSAEASGRRYEQYF
TRBD2	TRBV5-1	.	TRBJ2-1	TGCGCCAGCAGCCCCATAGCGGGGGGGCCGGATGAGCAGTTCTTC	CASSPIAGGPDEQFF
TRBD2	TRBV6-2/TRBV6-3	.	TRBJ2-3	TGTGCCAGCCGCCTAGCGGGGGGCATGGATACGCAGTATTTT	CASRLAGGMDTQYF
.	TRBV12-3/TRBV12-4	.	TRBJ1-2	TGTGCCAGCAGTTTCCAGGGTTCCGTTGGCTATGGCTACACCTTC	CASSFQGSVGYGYTF
TRBD1	TRBV29-1	.	TRBJ2-1	TGCAGCGTTGGTAGGGGGACAGGGTTCAATGAGCAGTTCTTC	CSVGRGTGFNEQFF
TRBD1	TRBV20-1	once	TRBJ1-5	TGCAGTGCTAGGTCACAGGGGAATCAGCCCCAGCATTTT	CSARSQGNQPQHF
TRBD1	TRBV27	.	TRBJ2-1	TGTGCCAGCAGCCGGGACAGGGTAATCAATGAGCAGTTCTTC	CASSRDRVINEQFF
.	TRBV7-8	.	TRBJ1-2	TGTGCCAGCAGCTTACGGCAGGTTAACTATGGCTACACCTTC	CASSLRQVNYGYTF
.	TRBV4-3	.	TRBJ2-1	TGCGCCAGCAGCCCCACAGGGATTCCCTACAATGAGCAGTTCTTC	CASSPTGIPYNEQFF
.	TRBV5-4	.	TRBJ2-4	TGTGCCAGCAGCTTGTCGACGGACATTCAGTACTTC	CASSLSTDIQYF
TRBD1	TRBV28	.	TRBJ1-3	TGTGCCAGCAGTGTTTCCGGACAGGGAACTTACTCTGGAAACACCATATATTTT	CASSVSGQGTYSGNTIYF
.	TRBV29-1	.	TRBJ2-5	TGCAGCGTTGAGAAAGGTACCCAAGAGACCCAGTACTTC	CSVEKGTQETQYF
.	TRBV20-1	.	TRBJ1-2	TGCAGTGCTAGCCCCGCTAACTATGGCTACACCTTC	CSASPANYGYTF
TRBD2	TRBV4-3	.	TRBJ2-2	TGCGCCAGCAGCCAAGATAGGGCGGGAGGCACCGGGGAGCTGTTTTTT	CASSQDRAGGTGELFF
.	TRBV11-2	.	TRBJ2-5	TGTGCCAGCAGCTATAGCGGACACCAAGAGACCCAGTACTTC	CASSYSGHQETQYF
TRBD2	TRBV9	.	TRBJ2-3	TGTGCCAGCAGCGTAGGGGCTGCGGGAGGGCCGGAATCAGATACGCAGTATTTT	CASSVGAAGGPESDTQYF
TRBD2	TRBV10-3	.	TRBJ2-7	TGTGCCATCAGTGGGACCAGGACAGAGGAGGGACTAGCGGGAGTCTACGAGCAGTACTTC	CAISGTRTEEGLAGVYEQYF
TRBD1	TRBV2	.	TRBJ2-7	TGTGCCAGCACACTTGGACAGGGGGCGCGTGAGCAGTACTTC	CASTLGQGAREQYF
TRBD1	TRBV18	.	TRBJ1-5	TGTGCCAGCTCACCAAACCCGGGACAGAGGATACAGCCCCAGCATTTT	CASSPNPGQRIQPQHF
TRBD2	TRBV2	.	TRBJ2-1	TGTGCCAGCAGTGGGGGGCTAGCGGGAGCCAGGGAGCAGTTCTTC	CASSGGLAGAREQFF
.	TRBV12-3/TRBV12-4	once	TRBJ2-6	TGTGCCAGCAGTTCCCCAGCAGGGGTCGACTCTGGGGCCAACGTCCTGACTTTC	CASSSPAGVDSGANVLTF
TRBD2	TRBV7-9	.	TRBJ2-1	TGTGCCAGCAGCTTTCCTGCAGCGGGGGGCCTCAATGAGCAGTTCTTC	CASSFPAAGGLNEQFF
.	TRBV2	.	TRBJ2-2	TGTGCCAGCAGAGAACGATCTACCGGGGAGCTGTTTTTT	CASRERSTGELFF
.	TRBV6-2/TRBV6-3	.	TRBJ1-1	TGTGCCAGCAGTTCCCTAGGAGGGAACACTGAAGCTTTCTTT	CASSSLGGNTEAFF
.	TRBV13	.	TRBJ2-4	TGTGCCAGCAGCTTAGACGGGGGAATAACCAAAAACATTCAGTACTTC	CASSLDGGITKNIQYF
.	TRBV5-1	once	TRBJ1-1	TGCGCCAGCAGCTTGATCCGGGGGCTAGGTACTGAAGCTTTCTTT	CASSLIRGLGTEAFF
TRBD1	TRBV5-4	.	TRBJ1-2	TGTGCCAGCAGCCACGGGGGGACAGGGATAAATGGCTACACCTTC	CASSHGGTGINGYTF
.	TRBV7-8	.	TRBJ2-1	TGTGCCAGCAGCCCCGTACGGGCAGCCAGGGTCTACAATGAGCAGTTCTTC	CASSPVRAARVYNEQFF
.	TRBV23-1	once	TRBJ1-4	TGCGCCAGCAGTCCTAATGCCGAGGTTTGGGCAACTAATGAAAAACTGTTTTTT	CASSPNAEVWATNEKLFF
.	TRBV7-3	.	TRBJ2-3	TGTGCCAGCAGCTCCAAAACGGGTGGCAGGGGCACAGATACGCAGTATTTT	CASSSKTGGRGTDTQYF
.	TRBV13	.	TRBJ2-7	TGTGCCAGCAGCTTAATAAGGTCGTTTAAGTCCTACGAGCAGTACTTC	CASSLIRSFKSYEQYF
.	TRBV20-1	.	TRBJ2-7	TGCAGTGCCAACGGGTCCCCCTCCGATATGGGCGAGCAGTACTTC	CSANGSPSDMGEQYF
.	TRBV7-2	.	TRBJ1-1	TGTGCCAGCAGCTTCGGGGGGACCAACACTGAAGCTTTCTTT	CASSFGGTNTEAFF
.	TRBV20-1	few	TRBJ2-7	TGCAGTGCTAGGGCGGTAAACTCCTACGAGCAGTACTTC	CSARAVNSYEQYF
.	TRBV4-3	.	TRBJ2-5	TGCGCCAGCAGCCAAAGACTAGACCAAGAGACCCAGTACTTC	CASSQRLDQETQYF
.	TRBV12-3/TRBV12-4	.	TRBJ2-7	TGTGCCAGCAGTTTACAGACAGGCGCCCTACAACAGTACTTC	CASSLQTGALQQYF
.	TRBV7-2	.	TRBJ2-1	TGTGCCAGCAGCTTAGAGGCTAGCGCGTACAATGAGCAGTTCTTC	CASSLEASAYNEQFF
.	TRBV10-2	.	TRBJ1-1	TGCGCCAGCAAAGCAGGGTGGGGCACTGAAGCTTTCTTT	CASKAGWGTEAFF
.	TRBV18	.	TRBJ1-5	TGTGCCAGCTCACCAGGGAGTGGATCGATTAGCAATCAGCCCCAGCATTTT	CASSPGSGSISNQPQHF
TRBD1	TRBV7-9	few	TRBJ2-5	TGTGCCAGCAGCTTAGGGACAGGGGAAGAGACCCAGTACTTC	CASSLGTGEETQYF
.	TRBV6-2/TRBV6-3	once	TRBJ1-2	TGTGCCAGCGGTAGTGGGGCCACCTATGGCTACACCTTC	CASGSGATYGYTF
.	TRBV20-1	.	TRBJ1-1	TGCAGTGCTAGACTTGGACGGATTCTAATGAACACTGAAGCTTTCTTT	CSARLGRILMNTEAFF
.	TRBV7-9	.	TRBJ2-4	TGTGCCAGCAGCTTAGTTCTAACAGACCGAAACATTCAGTACTTC	CASSLVLTDRNIQYF
.	TRBV7-2	.	TRBJ2-2	TGTGCCAGCAGCCCCCAACAGAGGGGTTCGGACACCGGGGAGCTGTTTTTT	CASSPQQRGSDTGELFF
.	TRBV5-6	.	TRBJ1-6	TGTGCCAGCAGCTTTCAGGCCGGGTCACCCCTCCACTTT	CASSFQAGSPLHF